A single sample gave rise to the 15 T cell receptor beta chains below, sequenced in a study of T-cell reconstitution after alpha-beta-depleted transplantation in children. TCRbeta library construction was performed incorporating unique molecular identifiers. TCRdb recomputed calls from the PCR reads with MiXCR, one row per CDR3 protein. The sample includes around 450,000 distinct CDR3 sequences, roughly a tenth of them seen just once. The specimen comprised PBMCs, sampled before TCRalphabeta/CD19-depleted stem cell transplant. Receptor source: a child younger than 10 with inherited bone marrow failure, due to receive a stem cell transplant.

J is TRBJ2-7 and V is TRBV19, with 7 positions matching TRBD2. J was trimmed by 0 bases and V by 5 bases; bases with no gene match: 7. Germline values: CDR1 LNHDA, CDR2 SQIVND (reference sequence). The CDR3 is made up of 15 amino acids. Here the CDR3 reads CASSSPSGNSYEQYF. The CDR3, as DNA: TGTGCCAGTAGTTCTCCTAGCGGCAACTCCTACGAGCAGTACTTC.

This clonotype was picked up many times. The DNA for the CDR3 is TGCGCCAGCAGCTTGGTTACCCCCGGATACCATGAGCAGTTCTTC. This gives the protein CASSLVTPGYHEQFF. The genes are TRBV5-1 and TRBJ2-1, with D unclear. Trimming shortened V by 0 bases and J by 8 bases, and 15 bases separated the two germline ends. CDR3 length: 15 amino acids. The V gene's germline CDR1 is SGHRS and CDR2 YFSETQ. The complete variable domain, with remaining parts taken from reference TRBV5-1 and TRBJ2-1, reads KAGVTQTPRYLIKTRGQQVTLSCSPISGHRSVSWYQQTPGQGLQFLFEYFSETQRNKGNFPGRFSGRQFSNSRSEMNVSTLELGDSALYLCASSLVTPGYHEQFFGPGTRLTVL.

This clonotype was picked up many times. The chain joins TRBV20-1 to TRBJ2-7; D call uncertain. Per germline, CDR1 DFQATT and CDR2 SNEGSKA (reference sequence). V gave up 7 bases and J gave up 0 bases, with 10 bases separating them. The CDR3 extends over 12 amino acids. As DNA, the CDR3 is TGCAGTGGGCAGAGTAGCTCCTACGAGCAGTACTTC. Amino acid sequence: CSGQSSSYEQYF.

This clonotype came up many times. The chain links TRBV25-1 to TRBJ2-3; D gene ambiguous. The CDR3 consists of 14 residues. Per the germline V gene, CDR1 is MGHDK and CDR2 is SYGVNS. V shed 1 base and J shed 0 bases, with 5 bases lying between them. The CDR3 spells CASSELRSTDTQYF. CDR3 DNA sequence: TGTGCCAGCAGTGAATTACGGAGCACAGATACGCAGTATTTT.

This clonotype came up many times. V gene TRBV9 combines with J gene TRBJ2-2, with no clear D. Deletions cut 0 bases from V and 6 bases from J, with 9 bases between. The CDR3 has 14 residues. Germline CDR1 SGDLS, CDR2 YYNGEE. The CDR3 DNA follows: TGTGCCAGCAGCGTAGAAGAATCGTCCGGGGAGCTGTTTTTT. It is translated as CASSVEESSGELFF. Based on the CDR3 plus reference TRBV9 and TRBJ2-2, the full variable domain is DSGVTQTPKHLITATGQRVTLRCSPRSGDLSVYWYQQSLDQGLQFLIQYYNGEERAKGNILERFSAQQFPDLHSELNLSSLELGDSALYFCASSVEESSGELFFGEGSRLTVL.

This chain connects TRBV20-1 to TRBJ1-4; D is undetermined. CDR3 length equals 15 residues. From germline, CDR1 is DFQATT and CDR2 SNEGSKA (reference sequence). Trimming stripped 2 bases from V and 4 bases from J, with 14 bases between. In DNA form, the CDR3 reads TGCAGTGCTAGAATCCCACGCCACGATAATGAAAAACTGTTTTTT. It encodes CSARIPRHDNEKLFF.

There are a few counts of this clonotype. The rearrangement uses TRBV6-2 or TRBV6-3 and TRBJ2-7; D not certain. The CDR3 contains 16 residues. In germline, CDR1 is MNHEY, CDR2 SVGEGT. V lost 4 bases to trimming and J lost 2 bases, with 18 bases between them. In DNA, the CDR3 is TGTGCCAGCAGTTCTGATGAGGACGGACGGACCTACGAGCAGTACTTC. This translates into CASSSDEDGRTYEQYF.

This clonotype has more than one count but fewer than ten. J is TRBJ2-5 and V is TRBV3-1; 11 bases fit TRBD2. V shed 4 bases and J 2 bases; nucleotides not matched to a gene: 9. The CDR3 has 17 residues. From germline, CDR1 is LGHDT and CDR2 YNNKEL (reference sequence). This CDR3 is CASSPDPLAGGQETQYF. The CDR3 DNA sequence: TGTGCCAGCAGCCCCGACCCCTTAGCGGGAGGGCAAGAGACCCAGTACTTC.

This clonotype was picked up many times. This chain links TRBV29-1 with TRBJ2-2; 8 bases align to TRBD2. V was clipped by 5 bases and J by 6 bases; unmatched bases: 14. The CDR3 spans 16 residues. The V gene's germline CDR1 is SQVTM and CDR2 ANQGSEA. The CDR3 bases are TGCAGCGTTTCCGCCTTGTGGGGCGGGGGGTCCGGGGAGCTGTTTTTT. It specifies CSVSALWGGGSGELFF.

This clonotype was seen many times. The CDR3, as DNA: TGTGCCAGCAGGGGTGACAGGGGCCGGGGGATGGGCATTCAGTACTTC. Translating gives CASRGDRGRGMGIQYF. V is TRBV28 and J is TRBJ2-4; 8 nucleotides agree with TRBD1. Germline CDR1 MDHEN, CDR2 SYDVKM. The junction had 16 bases not matched to a gene; V was cut back by 6 bases and J by 9 bases. This CDR3 has 16 amino acids.

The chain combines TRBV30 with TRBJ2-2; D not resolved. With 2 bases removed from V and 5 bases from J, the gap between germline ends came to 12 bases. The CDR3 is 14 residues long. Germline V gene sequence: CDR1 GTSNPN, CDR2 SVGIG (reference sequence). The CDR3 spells CAWSPGVGTGELFF. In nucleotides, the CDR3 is TGTGCCTGGAGTCCCGGTGTGGGTACCGGGGAGCTGTTTTTT.

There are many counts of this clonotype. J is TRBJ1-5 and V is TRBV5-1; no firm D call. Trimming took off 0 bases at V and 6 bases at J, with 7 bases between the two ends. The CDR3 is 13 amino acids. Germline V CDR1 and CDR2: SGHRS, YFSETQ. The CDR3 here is CASSLGAGQPQHF. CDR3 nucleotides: TGCGCCAGCAGCTTGGGGGCAGGTCAGCCCCAGCATTTT. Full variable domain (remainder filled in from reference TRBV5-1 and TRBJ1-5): KAGVTQTPRYLIKTRGQQVTLSCSPISGHRSVSWYQQTPGQGLQFLFEYFSETQRNKGNFPGRFSGRQFSNSRSEMNVSTLELGDSALYLCASSLGAGQPQHFGDGTRLSIL.

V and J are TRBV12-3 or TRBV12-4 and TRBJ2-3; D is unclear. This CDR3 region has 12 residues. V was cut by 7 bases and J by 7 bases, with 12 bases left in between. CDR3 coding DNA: TGTGCCAGCACCACCGTCATACATACGCAGTATTTT. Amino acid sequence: CASTTVIHTQYF.

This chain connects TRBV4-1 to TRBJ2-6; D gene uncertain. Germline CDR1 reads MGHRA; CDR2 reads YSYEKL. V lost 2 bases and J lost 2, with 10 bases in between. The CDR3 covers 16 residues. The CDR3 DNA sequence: TGCGCCAGCAGCCAACCCATTTTCACTGGGGCCAACGTCCTGACTTTC. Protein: CASSQPIFTGANVLTF.

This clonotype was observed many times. CDR3 sequence (DNA): TGTGCCAGCAGCCAAGATAGGAGGCTGGCTAATGAAAAACTGTTTTTT. Translated: CASSQDRRLANEKLFF. The chain joins TRBV4-2 to TRBJ1-4; D gene unclear. Per the germline V gene, CDR1 is LGHNA and CDR2 is YNFKEQ. V was clipped by 0 bases and J by 3 bases, with 11 bases between them. The CDR3 sequence is 16 residues long.